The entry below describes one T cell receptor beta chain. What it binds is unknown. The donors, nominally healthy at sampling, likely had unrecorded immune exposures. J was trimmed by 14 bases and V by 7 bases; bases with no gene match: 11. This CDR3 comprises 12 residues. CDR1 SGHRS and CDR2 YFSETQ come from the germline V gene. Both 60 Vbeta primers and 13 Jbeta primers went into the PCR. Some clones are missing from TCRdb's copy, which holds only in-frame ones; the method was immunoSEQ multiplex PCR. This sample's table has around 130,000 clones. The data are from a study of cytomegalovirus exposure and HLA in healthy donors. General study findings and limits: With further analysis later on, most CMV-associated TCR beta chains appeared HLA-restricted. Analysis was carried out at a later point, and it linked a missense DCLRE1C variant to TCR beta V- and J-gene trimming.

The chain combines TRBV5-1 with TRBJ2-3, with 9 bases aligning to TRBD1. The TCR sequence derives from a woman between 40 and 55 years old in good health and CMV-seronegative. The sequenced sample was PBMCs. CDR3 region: CASGADRGKGYF. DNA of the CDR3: TGCGCCAGCGGAGCTGACAGGGGGAAGGGGTATTTT.